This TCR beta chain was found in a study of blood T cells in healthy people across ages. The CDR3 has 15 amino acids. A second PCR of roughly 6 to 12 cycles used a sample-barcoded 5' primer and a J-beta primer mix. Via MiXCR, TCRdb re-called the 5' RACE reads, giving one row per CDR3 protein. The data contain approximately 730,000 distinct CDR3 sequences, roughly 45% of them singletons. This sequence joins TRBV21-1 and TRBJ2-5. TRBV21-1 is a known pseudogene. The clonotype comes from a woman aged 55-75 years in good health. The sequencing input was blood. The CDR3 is CASSKGVRPQETQYF. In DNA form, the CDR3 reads TGTGCCAGCAGCAAAGGTGTTAGGCCTCAAGAGACCCAGTACTTC.